This is a list of T cell receptor beta chains from one sample in a study of post-analysis software for immune sequencing data. MiXCR, run by TCRdb on the PCR reads, gives a single entry per CDR3 protein. The table lists roughly 620,000 distinct CDR3 sequences, 44% of them singletons. Sample: blood. These receptors originate from a girl aged 5-17 years with multiple sclerosis. The conserved cysteine and the conserved F or W are not part of the CDR3 here.

J gene | V gene | CDR3 protein
TRBJ1-2 | TRBV12-3/TRBV12-4 | AGRRNRYSYGYT
TRBJ1-6 | TRBV20-1 | SATPGWGYNSPLH
TRBJ2-7 | TRBV5-1 | ASSLNSGSGYEQY
TRBJ1-2 | TRBV4-2 | ASSRDRGRAEGYT
TRBJ1-1 | TRBV5-1 | ASSLGEMNTEAF
TRBJ2-5 | TRBV20-1 | SARGAFQETQY
TRBJ2-7 | TRBV10-3 | AISGAGELNYEQY
TRBJ2-3 | TRBV20-1 | SARGRGNTDTQY
TRBJ1-1 | TRBV7-2 | ASSARQGGGTEAF
TRBJ2-6 | TRBV5-1 | ASSYNAGASGANVLT
TRBJ2-1 | TRBV10-3 | AITEGGLTSGSAWEQF
- | TRBV7-2 | ASSLGTGEQY
TRBJ2-1 | TRBV20-1 | SARDSGRAIVEQF
TRBJ2-5 | TRBV5-1 | VSSLNALEETQY
TRBJ2-5 | TRBV12-3/TRBV12-4 | ASSLDPSVATWETQY
TRBJ2-1 | TRBV6-5 | ASSYSREFAYNEQF
TRBJ2-7 | TRBV3-1 | ASSQTRSRFDYEQY
TRBJ2-7 | TRBV4-1 | ASSHQDLYEQY
TRBJ2-2 | TRBV29-1 | SVERASTGELF
TRBJ2-1 | TRBV7-9 | ASSLASPPRGEQF
TRBJ1-4 | TRBV12-3/TRBV12-4 | ASSFSALSREKLF
TRBJ1-5 | TRBV12-3/TRBV12-4 | ASSRTGLLGQPQH
TRBJ2-5 | TRBV12-3/TRBV12-4 | ASGLSMVTQY
TRBJ2-1 | TRBV30 | AWVGTGIGEQF
TRBJ2-1 | TRBV9 | ASSVEEISYNEQF
TRBJ1-2 | TRBV28 | ASSLPRTDYGYT
TRBJ1-1 | TRBV12-3/TRBV12-4 | ASSLMALPNTEAF
TRBJ2-5 | TRBV5-1 | ASSFSMAGGEETQY
TRBJ2-7 | TRBV28 | ASSFLTTGGYGYEQY
TRBJ1-5 | TRBV20-1 | SAREVLGQPQH
TRBJ2-7 | TRBV20-1 | SARRNNYEQY
TRBJ1-4 | TRBV11-2 | ASSWQSNEKLF
TRBJ1-2 | TRBV4-1 | ASSQPREGNYGYT
TRBJ1-1 | TRBV7-6 | ASSSTPNTEAF
TRBJ1-5 | TRBV9 | ASSVGLVGQPQH
TRBJ2-7 | TRBV28 | ASSLGRDSGYSYEQY
TRBJ2-7 | TRBV10-3 | AISEQGEQY
TRBJ2-4 | TRBV6-2/TRBV6-3 | ASTADRASSKQY
TRBJ1-6 | TRBV13 | ASSLEDLNGNSPLH
TRBJ2-7 | TRBV5-1 | ASRPEGRASYEQY
TRBJ2-7 | TRBV7-9 | ASSLERTRYEQY
TRBJ2-7 | TRBV29-1 | SVARQRTYEQY
TRBJ1-1 | TRBV12-3/TRBV12-4 | ASRTGHSNTEAF
TRBJ2-5 | TRBV12-3/TRBV12-4 | ASSFRQQETQY
TRBJ2-5 | TRBV20-1 | SAAAAGGRETQY
TRBJ2-1 | TRBV12-3/TRBV12-4 | ASSRNEQF
TRBJ2-1 | TRBV12-3/TRBV12-4 | ASSPRLAGGPYNEQF
TRBJ2-3 | TRBV29-1 | SVPRPDTQY
TRBJ2-1 | TRBV7-9 | ASSLSPAWTSGIEQF
TRBJ1-4 | TRBV5-1 | ASSSKQGWTNEKLF